The next 4 T cell receptor beta chains were all read from a single sample in a study of blood T cell repertoires in COVID-19. Here immunoSEQ multiplex PCR was the method, and the copy in TCRdb shows in-frame clones only, minus some. The data show about 270,000 clones, around nine tenths seen once. Sequencing was performed on peripheral blood. These receptors all stem from a woman aged 55-70 years who had recovered from COVID-19.

The chain is built from TRBV6-5 and TRBJ2-3; D gene unclear. The CDR3 consists of 14 residues. From germline, CDR1 is MNHEY and CDR2 SVGAGI. Trimming took 8 bases from V and 2 from J, leaving 14 bases between them. The CDR3 nucleotides are TGTGCCAGCTACCCCACAGTACACACAGATACGCAGTATTTT. This gives the protein CASYPTVHTDTQYF.

The rearrangement joins TRBV5-1 to TRBJ1-1; D is unresolved. The CDR3 consists of 14 residues. The V gene's germline CDR1 is SGHRS and CDR2 YFSETQ. The V and J ends lost 2 bases and 7 bases respectively, with 15 bases between them. CDR3 DNA sequence: TGCGCCAGCAGCTTCGCTCACAGAGAGAATGAAGCTTTCTTT. Its translation is CASSFAHRENEAFF.

This clone occurred a few times. V usage is TRBV7-9 and J usage is TRBJ2-1; 9 bases map to TRBD2. The trim removed 4 bases at V and 8 bases at J, leaving 9 bases unmatched. The germline gives CDR1 SEHNR, CDR2 FQNEAQ (reference sequence). This CDR3 spans 15 amino acids. The DNA for the CDR3 is TGTGCCAGCAGCTCCCGGCGGGGGGGGCTCGATGAGCAGTTCTTC. As protein: CASSSRRGGLDEQFF.

The chain recombines TRBV9 with TRBJ2-1; 10 bases fit TRBD1. Per the germline V gene, CDR1 is SGDLS and CDR2 is YYNGEE. The CDR3 consists of 16 residues. Unmatched junction bases numbered 7, after V lost 4 bases and J lost 3 bases. CDR3 nucleotide sequence: TGTGCCAGCAGCAGCCAGGGACAGGGGAACTACAATGAGCAGTTCTTC. Encoded protein: CASSSQGQGNYNEQFF.